This T cell receptor beta chain was profiled in a study of regulatory T cells in long-lasting Graves disease. Time point described: newly diagnosed GD, antithyroid drugs for less than 3 months. The TCR library was prepared using RNA isolated from PBMCs. Combining iRepertoire HTBI primers with Arm-PCR of CDR3 regions, the authors built TCR beta libraries. TCRdb ran MiXCR on the multiplex PCR reads and lists one entry per CDR3 protein. This sample yields approximately 400,000 distinct CDR3 sequences, of which more than 12% are seen a single time; 15% to 20% belongs to the top ten. This CDR3 contains 15 residues. Looked up from germline, CDR1 is SQVTM and CDR2 is ANQGSEA. The J segment lost 1 base and the V segment lost 4 bases, leaving 6 bases of the junction unmatched. The table lists this clonotype with a few counts. The data were also submitted as part of a second study, on T cells in Graves' hyperthyroidism and ophthalmopathy.

The TCR sequence derives from a woman in her 30s with Graves disease. The genes are TRBV29-1 and TRBJ2-2; 7 bases match TRBD1. The sample here was peripheral blood mononuclear cells (PBMCs), taken at new diagnosis, from a patient treated with antithyroid drugs. This chain's CDR3 is CSVGGDRENTGELFF. CDR3 coding DNA: TGCAGCGTTGGAGGGGACAGAGAGAACACCGGGGAGCTGTTTTTT.